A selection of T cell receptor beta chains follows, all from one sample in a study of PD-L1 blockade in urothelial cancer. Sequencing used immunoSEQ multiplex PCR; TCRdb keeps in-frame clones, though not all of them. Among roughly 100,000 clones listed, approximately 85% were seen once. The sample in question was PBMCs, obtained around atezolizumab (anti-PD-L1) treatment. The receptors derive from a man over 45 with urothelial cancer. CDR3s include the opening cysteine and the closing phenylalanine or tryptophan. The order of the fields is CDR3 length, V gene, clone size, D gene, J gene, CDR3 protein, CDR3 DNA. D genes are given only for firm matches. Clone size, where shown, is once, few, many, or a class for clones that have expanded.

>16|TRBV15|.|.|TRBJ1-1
CATSRDDPGSNTEAFF
TGTGCCACCAGCAGAGATGACCCAGGGTCGAACACTGAAGCTTTCTTT
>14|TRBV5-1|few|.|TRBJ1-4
CASSLAGSNEKLFF
TGCGCCAGCAGCTTGGCGGGAAGTAATGAAAAACTGTTTTTT
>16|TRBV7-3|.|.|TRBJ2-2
CASSLTAFSNTGELFF
TGTGCCAGCAGCTTAACGGCTTTCTCGAACACCGGGGAGCTGTTTTTT
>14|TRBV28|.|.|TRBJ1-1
CASSSPTGYTEAFF
TGTGCCAGCAGTTCCCCCACAGGGTACACTGAAGCTTTCTTT
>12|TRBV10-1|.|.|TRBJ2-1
CATSFGGNEQFF
TGCGCCACATCTTTCGGGGGCAATGAGCAGTTCTTC
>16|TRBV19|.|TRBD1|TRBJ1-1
CASSVIFQGANTEAFF
TGTGCCAGTAGTGTTATATTCCAGGGGGCTAACACTGAAGCTTTCTTT
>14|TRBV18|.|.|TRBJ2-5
CASSPNRLQETQYF
TGTGCCAGCTCACCAAATCGTCTTCAAGAGACCCAGTACTTC
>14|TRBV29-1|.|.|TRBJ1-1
CSLKPLVRDTEAFF
TGCAGCCTCAAACCGCTCGTACGGGACACTGAAGCTTTCTTT
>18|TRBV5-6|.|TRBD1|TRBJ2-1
CASSLRRRGGDWTNEQFF
TGTGCCAGCAGCTTGAGGAGACGAGGGGGCGATTGGACCAATGAGCAGTTCTTC
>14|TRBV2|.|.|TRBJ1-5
CASSVNRAGQPQHF
TGTGCCAGCAGTGTTAACAGGGCGGGTCAGCCCCAGCATTTT
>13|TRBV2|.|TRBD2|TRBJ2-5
CASSVRGGETQYF
TGTGCCAGCAGTGTAAGGGGAGGGGAGACCCAGTACTTC
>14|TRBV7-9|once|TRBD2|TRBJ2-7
CASSQTSGSYEQYF
TGTGCCAGCAGCCAGACTAGCGGCTCCTACGAGCAGTACTTC
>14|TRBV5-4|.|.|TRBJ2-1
CASSWGQGYNEQFF
TGTGCCAGCAGCTGGGGACAAGGGTACAATGAGCAGTTCTTC
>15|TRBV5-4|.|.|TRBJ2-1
CASSPQVSSYNEQFF
TGTGCCAGCAGCCCACAGGTCAGCTCCTACAATGAGCAGTTCTTC
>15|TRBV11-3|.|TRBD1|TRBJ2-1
CASSYDRGSYNEQFF
TGTGCCAGCAGCTATGACAGGGGGTCCTACAATGAGCAGTTCTTC
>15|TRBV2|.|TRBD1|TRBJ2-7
CASRPGQGNRYEQYF
TGTGCCAGCAGACCAGGACAGGGGAATCGCTACGAGCAGTACTTC
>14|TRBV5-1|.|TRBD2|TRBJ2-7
CASSLGSGVYEQYF
TGCGCCAGCAGCTTGGGGAGCGGGGTCTACGAGCAGTACTTC
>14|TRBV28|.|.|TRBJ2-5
CASSPIKGGETQYF
TGTGCCAGCAGTCCGATCAAGGGAGGAGAGACCCAGTACTTC
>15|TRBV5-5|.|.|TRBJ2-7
CASSLAEQGSYEQYF
TGTGCCAGCAGCTTGGCCGAACAGGGTTCCTACGAGCAGTACTTC
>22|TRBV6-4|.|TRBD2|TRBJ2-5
CASSDSKRTSGRAVSAGETQYF
TGTGCCAGCAGTGACTCGAAGAGGACTAGCGGGAGGGCAGTTTCGGCCGGTGAGACCCAGTACTTC
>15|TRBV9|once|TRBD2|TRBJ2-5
CASSAIAGGRETQYF
TGTGCCAGCAGCGCCATAGCGGGAGGGCGGGAGACCCAGTACTTC
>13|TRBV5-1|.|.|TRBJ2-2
CASSLQGTGELFF
TGCGCCAGCAGCTTACAGGGCACCGGGGAGCTGTTTTTT
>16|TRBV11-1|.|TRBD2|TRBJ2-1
CASSRGTSGSQGEQFF
TGTGCCAGCAGCCGAGGGACTAGCGGGAGTCAAGGTGAGCAGTTCTTC
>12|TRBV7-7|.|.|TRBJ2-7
CAVGGARHEQYF
TGTGCAGTAGGAGGAGCGAGGCACGAGCAGTACTTC
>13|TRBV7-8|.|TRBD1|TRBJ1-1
CASSYRDRAEAFF
TGTGCCAGCAGCTACCGGGACAGGGCTGAAGCTTTCTTT
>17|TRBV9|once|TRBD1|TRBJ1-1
CASSVAGTGGSGTEAFF
TGTGCCAGCAGCGTAGCGGGGACAGGGGGCTCGGGCACTGAAGCTTTCTTT
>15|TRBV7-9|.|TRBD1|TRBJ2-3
CASSLLQGFADTQYF
TGTGCCAGCAGCCTACTACAGGGGTTTGCAGATACGCAGTATTTT
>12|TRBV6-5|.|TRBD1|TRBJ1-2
CASSGDRGPGTF
TGTGCCAGCAGTGGGGACAGGGGGCCGGGCACCTTC